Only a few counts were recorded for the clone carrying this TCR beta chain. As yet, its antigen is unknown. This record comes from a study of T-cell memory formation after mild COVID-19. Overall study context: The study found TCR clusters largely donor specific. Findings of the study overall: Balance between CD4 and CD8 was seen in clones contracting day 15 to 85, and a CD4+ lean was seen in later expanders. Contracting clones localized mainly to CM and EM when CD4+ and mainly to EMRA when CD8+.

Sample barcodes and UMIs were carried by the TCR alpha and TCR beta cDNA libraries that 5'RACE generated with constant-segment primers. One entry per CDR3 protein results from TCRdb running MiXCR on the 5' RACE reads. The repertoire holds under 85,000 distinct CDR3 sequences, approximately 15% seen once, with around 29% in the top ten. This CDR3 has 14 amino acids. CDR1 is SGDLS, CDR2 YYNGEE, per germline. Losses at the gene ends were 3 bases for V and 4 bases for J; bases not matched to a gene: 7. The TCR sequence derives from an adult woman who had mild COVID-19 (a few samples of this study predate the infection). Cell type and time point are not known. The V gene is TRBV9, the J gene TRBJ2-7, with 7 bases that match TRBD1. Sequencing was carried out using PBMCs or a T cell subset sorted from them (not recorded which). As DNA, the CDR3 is TGTGCCAGCAGCGATGGGGACAGAACTTACGAGCAGTACTTC. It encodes CASSDGDRTYEQYF.